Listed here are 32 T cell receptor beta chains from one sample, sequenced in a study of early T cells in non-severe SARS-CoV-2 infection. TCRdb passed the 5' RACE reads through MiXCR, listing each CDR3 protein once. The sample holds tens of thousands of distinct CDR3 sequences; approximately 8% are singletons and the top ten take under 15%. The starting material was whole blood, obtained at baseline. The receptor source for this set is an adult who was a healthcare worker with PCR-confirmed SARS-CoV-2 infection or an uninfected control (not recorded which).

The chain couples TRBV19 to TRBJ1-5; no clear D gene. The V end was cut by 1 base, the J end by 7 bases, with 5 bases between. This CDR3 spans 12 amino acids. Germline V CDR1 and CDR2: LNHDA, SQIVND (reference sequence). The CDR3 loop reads CASSIGGQPQHF. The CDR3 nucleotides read TGTGCCAGTAGTATAGGGGGACAGCCCCAGCATTTT.

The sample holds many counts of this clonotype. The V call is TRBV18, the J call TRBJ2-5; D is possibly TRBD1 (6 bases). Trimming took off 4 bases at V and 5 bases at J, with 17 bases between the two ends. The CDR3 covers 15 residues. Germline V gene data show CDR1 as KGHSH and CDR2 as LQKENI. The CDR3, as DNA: TGTGCCAGCTCACAGGACTTCGGGACACTCGAGACCCAGTACTTC. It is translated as CASSQDFGTLETQYF.

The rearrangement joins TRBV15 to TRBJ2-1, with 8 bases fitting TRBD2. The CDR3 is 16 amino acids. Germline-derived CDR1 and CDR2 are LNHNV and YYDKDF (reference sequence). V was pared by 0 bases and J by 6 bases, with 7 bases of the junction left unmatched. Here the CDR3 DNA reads TGTGCCACCAGCAGAGAAGGTAGCGGGATCTTCAATGAGCAGTTCTTC. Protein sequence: CATSREGSGIFNEQFF.

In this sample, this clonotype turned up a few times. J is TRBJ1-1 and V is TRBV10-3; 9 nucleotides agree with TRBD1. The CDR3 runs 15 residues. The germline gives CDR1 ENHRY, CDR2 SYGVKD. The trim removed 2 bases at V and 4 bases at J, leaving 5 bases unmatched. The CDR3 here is CAISEKGQGITEAFF. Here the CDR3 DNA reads TGTGCCATCAGTGAGAAGGGACAGGGAATCACTGAAGCTTTCTTT.

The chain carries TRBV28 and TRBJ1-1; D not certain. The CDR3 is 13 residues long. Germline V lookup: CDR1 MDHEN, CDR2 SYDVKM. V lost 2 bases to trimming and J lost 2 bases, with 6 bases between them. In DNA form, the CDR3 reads TGTGCCAGCAGTTTACTAATAAACACTGAAGCTTTCTTT. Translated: CASSLLINTEAFF.

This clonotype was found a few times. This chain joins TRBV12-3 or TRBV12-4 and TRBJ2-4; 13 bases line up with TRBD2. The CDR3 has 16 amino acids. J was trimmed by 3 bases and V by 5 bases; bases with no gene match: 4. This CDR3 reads CASSQLAGGHKNIQYF. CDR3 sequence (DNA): TGTGCCAGCAGTCAACTAGCGGGGGGGCACAAAAACATTCAGTACTTC.

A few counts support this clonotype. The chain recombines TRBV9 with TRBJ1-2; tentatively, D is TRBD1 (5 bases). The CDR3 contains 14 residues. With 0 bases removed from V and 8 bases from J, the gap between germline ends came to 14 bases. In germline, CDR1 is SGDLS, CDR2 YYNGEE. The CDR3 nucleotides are TGTGCCAGCAGCGTAGGTGAGCAGGGAAGAGGCTACACCTTC. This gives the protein CASSVGEQGRGYTF.

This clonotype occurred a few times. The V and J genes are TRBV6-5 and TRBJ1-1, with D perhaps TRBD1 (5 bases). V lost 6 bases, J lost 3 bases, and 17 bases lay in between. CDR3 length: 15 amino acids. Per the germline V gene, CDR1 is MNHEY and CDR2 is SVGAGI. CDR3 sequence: CASRRDYRTYTEAFF. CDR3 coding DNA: TGTGCCAGCAGACGGGACTACAGAACGTACACTGAAGCTTTCTTT.

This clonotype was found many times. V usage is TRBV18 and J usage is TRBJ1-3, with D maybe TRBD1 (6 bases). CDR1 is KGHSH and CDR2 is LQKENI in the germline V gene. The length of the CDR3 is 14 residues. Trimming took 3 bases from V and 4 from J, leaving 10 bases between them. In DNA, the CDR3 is TGTGCCAGCTCACCCGCAGGGGAAGGAAACACCATATATTTT. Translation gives CASSPAGEGNTIYF.

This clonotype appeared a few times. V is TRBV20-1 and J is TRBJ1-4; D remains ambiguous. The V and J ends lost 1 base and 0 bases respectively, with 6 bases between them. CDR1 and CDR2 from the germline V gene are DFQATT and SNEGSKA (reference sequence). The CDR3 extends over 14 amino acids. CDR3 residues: CSARVSATNEKLFF. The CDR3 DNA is TGCAGTGCTAGAGTGTCAGCAACTAATGAAAAACTGTTTTTT.

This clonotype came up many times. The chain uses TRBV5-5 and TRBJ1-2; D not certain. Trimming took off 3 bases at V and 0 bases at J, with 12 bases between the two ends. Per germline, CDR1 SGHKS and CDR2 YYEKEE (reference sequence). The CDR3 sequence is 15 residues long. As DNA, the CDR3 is TGTGCCAGCAGCTCGGAGGTGGTCGCTAACTATGGCTACACCTTC. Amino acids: CASSSEVVANYGYTF.

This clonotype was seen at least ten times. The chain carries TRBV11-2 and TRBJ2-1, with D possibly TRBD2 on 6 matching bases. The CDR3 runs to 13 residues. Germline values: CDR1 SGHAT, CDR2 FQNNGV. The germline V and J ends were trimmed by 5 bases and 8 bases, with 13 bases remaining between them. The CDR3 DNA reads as TGTGCCAGCAGCCCCCGGGGGAAGTATGAGCAGTTCTTC. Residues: CASSPRGKYEQFF.

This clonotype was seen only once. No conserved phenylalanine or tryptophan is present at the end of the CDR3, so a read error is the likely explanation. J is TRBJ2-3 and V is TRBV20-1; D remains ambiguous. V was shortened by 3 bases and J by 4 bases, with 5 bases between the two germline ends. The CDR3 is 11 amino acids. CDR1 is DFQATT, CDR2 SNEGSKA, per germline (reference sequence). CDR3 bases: TGCAGTGCTAGGACGGCAGATACGCAGTATTCT. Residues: CSARTADTQYS.

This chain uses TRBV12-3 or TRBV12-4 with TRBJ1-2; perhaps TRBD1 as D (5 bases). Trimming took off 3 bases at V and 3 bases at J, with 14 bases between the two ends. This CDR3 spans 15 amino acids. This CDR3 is CASSFGTPGDYGYTF. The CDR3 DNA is TGTGCCAGCAGTTTCGGGACGCCTGGGGACTATGGCTACACCTTC.

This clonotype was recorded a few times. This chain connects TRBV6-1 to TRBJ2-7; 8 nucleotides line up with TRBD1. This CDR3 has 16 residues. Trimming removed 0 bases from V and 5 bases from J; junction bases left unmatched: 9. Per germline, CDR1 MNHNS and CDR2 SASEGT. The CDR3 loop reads CASSEAGPGGSDEQYF. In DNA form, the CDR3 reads TGTGCCAGCAGTGAAGCTGGGCCAGGGGGCTCGGACGAGCAGTACTTC.

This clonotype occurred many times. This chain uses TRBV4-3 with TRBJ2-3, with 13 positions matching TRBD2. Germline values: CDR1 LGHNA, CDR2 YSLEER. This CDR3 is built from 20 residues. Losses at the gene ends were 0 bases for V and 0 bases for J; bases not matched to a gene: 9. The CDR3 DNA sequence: TGCGCCAGCAGCCAAGATGGCCCGACTAGCGGGGGGCCTAGCACAGATACGCAGTATTTT. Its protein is CASSQDGPTSGGPSTDTQYF.

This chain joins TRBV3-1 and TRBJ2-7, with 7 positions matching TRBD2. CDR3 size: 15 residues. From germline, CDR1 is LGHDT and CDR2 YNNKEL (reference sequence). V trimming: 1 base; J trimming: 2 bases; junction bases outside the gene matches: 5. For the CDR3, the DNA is TGTGCCAGCAGCCAAGGTCTGGGAGGGGCCTACGAGCAGTACTTC. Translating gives CASSQGLGGAYEQYF.

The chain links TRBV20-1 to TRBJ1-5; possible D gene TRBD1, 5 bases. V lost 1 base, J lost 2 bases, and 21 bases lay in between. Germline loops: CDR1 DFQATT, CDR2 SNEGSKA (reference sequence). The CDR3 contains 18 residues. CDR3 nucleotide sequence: TGCAGTGCTAGAGTCGGGGACGGGCCAATCTACGGCAATCAGCCCCAGCATTTT. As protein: CSARVGDGPIYGNQPQHF.

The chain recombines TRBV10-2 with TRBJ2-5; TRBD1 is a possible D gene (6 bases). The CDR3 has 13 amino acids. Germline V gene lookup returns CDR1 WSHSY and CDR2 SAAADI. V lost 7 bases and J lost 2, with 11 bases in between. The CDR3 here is CASTLGQQETQYF. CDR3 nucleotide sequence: TGCGCCAGCACCCTCGGACAGCAAGAGACCCAGTACTTC.

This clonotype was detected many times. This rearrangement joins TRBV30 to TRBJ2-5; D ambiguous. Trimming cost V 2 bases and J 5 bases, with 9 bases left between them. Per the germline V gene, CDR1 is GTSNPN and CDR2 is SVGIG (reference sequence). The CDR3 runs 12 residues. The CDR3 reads CAWSFGQETQYF. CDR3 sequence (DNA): TGTGCCTGGAGTTTTGGGCAGGAGACCCAGTACTTC.

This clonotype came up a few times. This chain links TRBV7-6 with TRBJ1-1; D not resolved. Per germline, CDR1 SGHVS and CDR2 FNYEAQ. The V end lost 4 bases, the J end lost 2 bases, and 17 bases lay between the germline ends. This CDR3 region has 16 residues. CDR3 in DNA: TGTGCCAGCAGCTCAAGGCGCACAGATCTTAACACTGAAGCTTTCTTT. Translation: CASSSRRTDLNTEAFF.

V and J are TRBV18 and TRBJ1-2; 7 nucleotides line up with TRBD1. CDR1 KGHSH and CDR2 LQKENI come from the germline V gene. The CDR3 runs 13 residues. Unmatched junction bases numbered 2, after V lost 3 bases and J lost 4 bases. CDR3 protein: CASSPTGTYGYTF. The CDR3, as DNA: TGTGCCAGCTCACCGACAGGGACCTATGGCTACACCTTC. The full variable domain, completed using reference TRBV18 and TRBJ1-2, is NAGVMQNPRHLVRRRGQEARLRCSPMKGHSHVYWYRQLPEEGLKFMVYLQKENIIDESGMPKERFSAEFPKEGPSILRIQQVVRGDSAAYFCASSPTGTYGYTFGSGTRLTVV.

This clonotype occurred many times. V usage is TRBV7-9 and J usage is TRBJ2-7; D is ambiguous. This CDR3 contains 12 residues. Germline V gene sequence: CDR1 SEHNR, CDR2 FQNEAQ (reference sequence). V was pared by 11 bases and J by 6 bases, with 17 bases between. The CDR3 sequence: CAGGRLGPEQYF. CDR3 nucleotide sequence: TGTGCCGGCGGACGTCTAGGGCCCGAGCAGTACTTC.

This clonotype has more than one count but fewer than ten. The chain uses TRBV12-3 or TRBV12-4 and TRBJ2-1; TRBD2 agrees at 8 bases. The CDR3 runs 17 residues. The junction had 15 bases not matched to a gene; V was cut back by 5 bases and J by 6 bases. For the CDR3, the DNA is TGTGCCAGCAGTAACCCCCGGGAGGGGTGGGGACCCAATGAGCAGTTCTTC. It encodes CASSNPREGWGPNEQFF.

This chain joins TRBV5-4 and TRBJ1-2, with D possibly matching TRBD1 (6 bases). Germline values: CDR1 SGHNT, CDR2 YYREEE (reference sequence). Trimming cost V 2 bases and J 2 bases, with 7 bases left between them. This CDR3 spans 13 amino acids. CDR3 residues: CASSLQGNYGYTF. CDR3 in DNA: TGTGCCAGCAGCTTACAGGGCAACTATGGCTACACCTTC.

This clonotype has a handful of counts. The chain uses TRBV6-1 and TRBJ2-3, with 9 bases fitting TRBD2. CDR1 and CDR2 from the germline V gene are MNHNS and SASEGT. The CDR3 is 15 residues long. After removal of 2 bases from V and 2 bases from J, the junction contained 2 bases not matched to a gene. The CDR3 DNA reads TGTGCCAGCAGTGAACTAGCGGGGCCCACAGATACGCAGTATTTT. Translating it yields CASSELAGPTDTQYF.

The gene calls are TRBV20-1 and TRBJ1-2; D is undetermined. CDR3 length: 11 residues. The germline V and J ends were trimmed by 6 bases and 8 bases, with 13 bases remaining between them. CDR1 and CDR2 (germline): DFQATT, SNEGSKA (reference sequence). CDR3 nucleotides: TGCAGTGCCGCCCACACTTGGGGCTACACCTTC. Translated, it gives CSAAHTWGYTF.

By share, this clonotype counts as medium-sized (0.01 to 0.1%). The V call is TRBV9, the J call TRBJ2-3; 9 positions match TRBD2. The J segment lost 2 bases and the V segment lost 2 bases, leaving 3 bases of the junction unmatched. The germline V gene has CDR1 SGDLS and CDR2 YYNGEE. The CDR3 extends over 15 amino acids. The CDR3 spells CASSVLAGPTDTQYF. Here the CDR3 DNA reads TGTGCCAGCAGCGTTCTAGCGGGGCCCACAGATACGCAGTATTTT.

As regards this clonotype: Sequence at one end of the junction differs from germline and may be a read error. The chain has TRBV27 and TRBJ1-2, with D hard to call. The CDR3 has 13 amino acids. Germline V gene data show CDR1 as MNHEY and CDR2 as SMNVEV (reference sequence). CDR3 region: CACSSGKRYGYTF. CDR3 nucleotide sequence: TGTGCCTGCAGTTCGGGGAAGAGATATGGCTACACCTTC.

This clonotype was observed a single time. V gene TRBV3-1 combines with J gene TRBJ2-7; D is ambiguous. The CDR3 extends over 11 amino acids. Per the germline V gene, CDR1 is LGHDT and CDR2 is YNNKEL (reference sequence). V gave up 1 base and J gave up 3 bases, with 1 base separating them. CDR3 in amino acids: CASSQVYEQYF. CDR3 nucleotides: TGTGCCAGCAGCCAAGTCTACGAGCAGTACTTC.

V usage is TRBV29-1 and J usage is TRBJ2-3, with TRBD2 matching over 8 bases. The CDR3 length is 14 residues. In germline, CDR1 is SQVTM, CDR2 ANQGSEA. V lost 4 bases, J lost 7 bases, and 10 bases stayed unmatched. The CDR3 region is CSVVTRGELYTQYF. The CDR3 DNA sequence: TGCAGCGTTGTTACGCGGGGGGAACTTTATACGCAGTATTTT.

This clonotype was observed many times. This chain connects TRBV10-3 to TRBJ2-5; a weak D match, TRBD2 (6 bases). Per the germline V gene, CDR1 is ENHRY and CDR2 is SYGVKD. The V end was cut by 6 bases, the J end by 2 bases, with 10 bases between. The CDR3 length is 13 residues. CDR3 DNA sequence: TGTGCCATCAGGGGGACTGTACAAGAGACCCAGTACTTC. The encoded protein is CAIRGTVQETQYF.